These 18 T cell receptor beta chains came from one sample sequenced in a study of Ad26.COV2.S vaccination and SARS-CoV-2 variants. Sequenced by immunoSEQ multiplex PCR; TCRdb stores in-frame clones only, minus some. Of some 270,000 clones in the sample, 87% were seen once. Treatment of the sample: some 19 received Ad26.COV2.S at low or high dose, single or two shots; about 5 received placebo; per-sample allocation not given. Specimens were obtained on day 63 following the first vaccine or placebo injection. This specimen was peripheral blood, taken in a trial of Ad26.COV2.S vaccine versus placebo. The receptors shown here come from a person aged 18-60 years who received the Ad26.COV2.S COVID-19 vaccine or a placebo.

The rearrangement uses TRBV18 and TRBJ2-5; D is unresolved. The CDR3 contains 14 residues. V was cut by 5 bases and J by 0 bases, with 10 bases left in between. Germline V CDR1 and CDR2: KGHSH, LQKENI. Here the CDR3 reads CASSGPTYQETQYF. CDR3 bases: TGTGCCAGCTCAGGGCCCACGTACCAAGAGACCCAGTACTTC.

The chain combines TRBV6-2 or TRBV6-3 with TRBJ2-3, with no clear D. Deletions cut 6 bases from V and 1 base from J, with 2 bases between. Per germline, CDR1 MNHEY and CDR2 SVGEGT. There are 11 residues in the CDR3. The CDR3 DNA is TGTGCCAGCAGCCGCACAGATACGCAGTATTTT. Its translation: CASSRTDTQYF.

This clone was seen just once. The CDR3 reads CASSPAASGMCGTDTQYF. Written as DNA, the CDR3 is TGTGCCAGCTCACCGGCAGCTAGCGGGATGTGTGGCACAGATACGCAGTATTTT. The gene calls are TRBV18 and TRBJ2-3; 9 nucleotides align to TRBD2. J was trimmed by 1 base and V by 3 bases; bases with no gene match: 11. The CDR3 sequence is 18 residues long. Germline CDR1 is KGHSH and CDR2 is LQKENI.

The rearrangement uses TRBV30 and TRBJ1-5; 8 positions match TRBD1. Germline V gives CDR1 GTSNPN, CDR2 SVGIG (reference sequence). The CDR3 loop spans 14 amino acids. Trimming removed 1 base from V and 5 bases from J; junction bases left unmatched: 4. The CDR3 loop reads CAWSGLTGDQPQHF. For the CDR3, the DNA is TGTGCCTGGAGTGGACTGACAGGGGATCAGCCCCAGCATTTT. The entire variable domain, with the rest obtained from reference TRBV30 and TRBJ1-5, is as follows: SQTIHQWPATLVQPVGSPLSLECTVEGTSNPNLYWYRQAAGRGLQLLFYSVGIGQISSEVPQNLSASRPQDRQFILSSKKLLLSDSGFYLCAWSGLTGDQPQHFGDGTRLSIL.

CDR3 amino acids: CASSVRDASPLHF. The CDR3 DNA sequence: TGTGCCAGCAGCGTAAGGGACGCTTCACCCCTCCACTTT. The chain links TRBV9 to TRBJ1-6, with a weak D call TRBD1 (5 bases). V lost 1 base and J 9 bases, leaving 8 bases between the germline ends. Germline-derived CDR1 and CDR2 are SGDLS and YYNGEE. The CDR3 is made up of 13 amino acids.

With regard to this clone: Other DNA sequences in this specimen translate into the identical CDR3. This rearrangement joins TRBV27 to TRBJ2-2; 7 nucleotides line up with TRBD2. The germline CDR1 and CDR2 sequences are MNHEY and SMNVEV (reference sequence). After removal of 2 bases from V and 0 bases from J, the junction contained 0 bases not matched to a gene. CDR3 length equals 15 residues. CDR3 protein: CASSLAGANTGELFF. CDR3 coding DNA: TGTGCCAGCAGTTTAGCGGGGGCGAACACCGGGGAGCTGTTTTTT.

The rearrangement joins TRBV5-8 to TRBJ2-7; D is ambiguous. With 0 bases removed from V and 7 bases from J, the gap between germline ends came to 14 bases. The CDR3 contains 14 residues. CDR1 is SGHTS and CDR2 is YDEGEE in the germline V gene. The CDR3 loop reads CASSLAGPSYEQYF. The CDR3 DNA sequence: TGTGCCAGCAGCTTGGCTGGGCCTTCGTATGAGCAGTACTTC.

This sequence joins TRBV10-3 and TRBJ2-7; 7 bases line up with TRBD1. The CDR3 contains 12 residues. Germline V gene lookup returns CDR1 ENHRY and CDR2 SYGVKD. J gave up 6 bases and V 6 bases, and 5 bases lay outside the gene matches. CDR3 DNA sequence: TGTGCCATCAGGAACACAGGGGTCGAGCAGTACTTC. It yields the protein CAIRNTGVEQYF.

V gene TRBV7-3 combines with J gene TRBJ2-5; 13 nucleotides agree with TRBD2. V lost 5 bases and J lost 4; bases outside the gene matches: 7. This CDR3 comprises 16 residues. Germline V gene data show CDR1 as SGHTA and CDR2 as FQGTGA. The CDR3 DNA is TGTGCCAGCAGCGCGGGACTAGCGGGGTCCCTAGAGACCCAGTACTTC. Translated: CASSAGLAGSLETQYF.

This clone has only a few counts. The genes are TRBV6-2 or TRBV6-3 and TRBJ2-2, with TRBD2 as a possible D gene (6 bases). With 3 bases removed from V and 7 bases from J, the gap between germline ends came to 15 bases. The CDR3 sequence is 15 residues long. The V gene's germline CDR1 is MNHEY and CDR2 SVGEGT. DNA of the CDR3: TGTGCCAGCAGTTATTCCCCTTATAGCGGCGGGGAGCTGTTTTTT. Its protein product is CASSYSPYSGGELFF.

This clone has only one observation. CDR3 protein: CAWGRENQPQHF. The CDR3 DNA reads as TGTGCCTGGGGCAGGGAGAATCAGCCCCAGCATTTT. The rearrangement links TRBV30 to TRBJ1-5; D is possibly TRBD1 (5 bases). From germline, CDR1 is GTSNPN and CDR2 SVGIG (reference sequence). V was trimmed by 5 bases and J by 4 bases, leaving 9 bases between them. This CDR3 contains 12 residues.

This chain uses TRBV18 with TRBJ2-3; D may be TRBD1 or TRBD2 (5 bases each). Germline-derived CDR1 and CDR2 are KGHSH and LQKENI. The length of the CDR3 is 14 residues. V shed 4 bases and J shed 7 bases, with 15 bases lying between them. The DNA for the CDR3 is TGTGCCAGCTCACTTGGGACCAGCCAAAATACGCAGTATTTT. It yields the protein CASSLGTSQNTQYF.

V usage is TRBV6-5 and J usage is TRBJ2-2; tentative D call: TRBD2 (5 bases). Trimming took 2 bases from V and 4 from J, leaving 11 bases between them. CDR1 and CDR2 (germline): MNHEY, SVGAGI. The CDR3 covers 15 residues. CDR3 DNA: TGTGCCAGCAGTTACCGAGGACTCATCACCGGGGAGCTGTTTTTT. Protein sequence: CASSYRGLITGELFF.

The rearrangement uses TRBV5-5 and TRBJ2-1, with 7 bases that match TRBD1. The CDR3 runs 14 residues. V dropped 6 bases and J dropped 3; count of bases not matched to a gene: 6. CDR1 is SGHKS and CDR2 is YYEKEE in the germline V gene (reference sequence). The CDR3 here is CASTRDRSYNEQFF. DNA for the CDR3: TGTGCCAGCACCCGGGACAGAAGCTACAATGAGCAGTTCTTC. The whole variable domain, remainder taken from reference TRBV5-5 and TRBJ2-1, is DAGVTQSPTHLIKTRGQQVTLRCSPISGHKSVSWYQQVLGQGPQFIFQYYEKEERGRGNFPDRFSARQFPNYSSELNVNALLLGDSALYLCASTRDRSYNEQFFGPGTRLTVL.

V and J are TRBV20-1 and TRBJ1-5; 8 nucleotides agree with TRBD1. This CDR3 has 16 residues. Germline V CDR1 and CDR2: DFQATT, SNEGSKA (reference sequence). V dropped 4 bases and J dropped 2; count of bases not matched to a gene: 10. The CDR3 sequence is CSATDRGIFGNQPQHF. CDR3 DNA: TGCAGTGCTACTGACAGGGGTATATTTGGCAATCAGCCCCAGCATTTT.

The genes are TRBV7-3 and TRBJ2-1; 12 positions match TRBD2. This CDR3 has 15 residues. V lost 5 bases, J lost 7 bases, and 6 bases stayed unmatched. Germline CDR1 is SGHTA and CDR2 is FQGTGA. DNA of the CDR3: TGTGCCAGCAGCCCCTCTAGCGGGGGGGGTAATGAGCAGTTCTTC. Translating gives CASSPSSGGGNEQFF.

The chain is built from TRBV5-5 and TRBJ1-6; TRBD1 agrees at 7 bases. The junction had 2 bases not matched to a gene; V was cut back by 2 bases and J by 6 bases. The CDR3 sequence is 14 residues long. Germline CDR1 reads SGHKS; CDR2 reads YYEKEE (reference sequence). The CDR3 reads CASSFSGGNSPLHF. DNA for the CDR3: TGTGCCAGCAGCTTTTCAGGGGGTAATTCACCCCTCCACTTT.

The rearrangement uses TRBV23-1 and TRBJ2-7, with TRBD2 as a possible D gene (7 bases). TRBV23-1 is designated an ORF whose function remains uncertain. This CDR3 has 18 amino acids. V lost 3 bases and J 3 bases, leaving 24 bases between the germline ends. CDR3 region: CASSHSPPKGGDFYEQYV. The CDR3 DNA is TGCGCCAGCAGTCATAGTCCCCCAAAAGGGGGGGATTTCTACGAGCAGTACGTC.